This T cell receptor beta chain was captured in a study of technical replicates of blood from a few donors. Libraries were prepared by immunoSEQ multiplex PCR; TCRdb keeps only in-frame clonotypes and omits some of them. The repertoire includes 65,000 to 85,000 clones, approximately 93% of them detected once, and about 0.36% sits in the top ten. The sample comprised T cells isolated from PBMCs. The source is a human donor in good health.

The DNA of the CDR3 is TGTGCCAGCAGTTACAACAGGGTTGAAAAACTGTTTTTT. Protein sequence: CASSYNRVEKLFF. This sequence joins TRBV6-5 and TRBJ1-4; D may be TRBD1 (6 bases). V was pared by 2 bases and J by 7 bases, with 8 bases between. This CDR3 spans 13 amino acids. The germline V gene has CDR1 MNHEY and CDR2 SVGAGI.